The T cell receptor (beta chain) under discussion was sequenced for a study of CD8 T cells in acute hepatitis C reinfection. Study observations and caveats: All groups preferentially used TRBV04 and TRBV06, which was not due to overrepresentation in the naive pool.

In regard to this clone: Its antigen is not known.

Described time point: naive CD8 control sorted from an acute-time-point sample. Montreal Hepatitis C Cohort donors who inject drugs were seen every 3 months. The data were produced by immunoSEQ multiplex PCR, yet TCRdb's version contains in-frame clones alone and is incomplete. The sample yields around 36,000 clones, over 75% seen once. Germline V gives CDR1 SGHNT, CDR2 YENEEA. The CDR3 consists of 14 residues. Trimming cost V 3 bases and J 10 bases; bases outside gene matches: 7. The chain couples TRBV11-3 to TRBJ2-1; TRBD2 aligns across 9 bases. Sequencing input: naive CD8+ T cells from PBMCs. This clonotype was obtained from a young woman who spontaneously cleared hepatitis C infection. CDR3 amino acids: CASSFSGSGGEQFF. The CDR3 nucleotides read TGTGCCAGCAGCTTTAGCGGGAGCGGTGGGGAGCAGTTCTTC.